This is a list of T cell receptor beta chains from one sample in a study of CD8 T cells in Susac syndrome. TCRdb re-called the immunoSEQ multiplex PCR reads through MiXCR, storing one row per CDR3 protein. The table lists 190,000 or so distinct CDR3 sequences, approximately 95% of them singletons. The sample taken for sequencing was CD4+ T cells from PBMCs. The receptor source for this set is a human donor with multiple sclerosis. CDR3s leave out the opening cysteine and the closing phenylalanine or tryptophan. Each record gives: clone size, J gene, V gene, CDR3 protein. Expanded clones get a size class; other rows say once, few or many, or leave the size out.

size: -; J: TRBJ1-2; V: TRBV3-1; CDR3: ASSQGLSSNYGYT
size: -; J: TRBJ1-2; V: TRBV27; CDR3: ASSLDRGVYGYT
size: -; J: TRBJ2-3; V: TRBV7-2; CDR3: ASSLVPGIGDTQY
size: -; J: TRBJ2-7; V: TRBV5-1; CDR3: ASSLARNGPYEQY
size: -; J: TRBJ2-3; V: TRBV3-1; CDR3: ASSQDATSGGNTQY
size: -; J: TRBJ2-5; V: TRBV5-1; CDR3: ASSRIRRGMETQY
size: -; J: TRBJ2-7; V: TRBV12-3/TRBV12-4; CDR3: ASSFSATGSYEQY
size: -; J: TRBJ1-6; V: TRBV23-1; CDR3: ANPWDSPLH
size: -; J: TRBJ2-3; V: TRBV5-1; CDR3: ASSLGQGARTDTQY
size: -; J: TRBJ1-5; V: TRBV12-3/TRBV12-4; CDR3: ASSWTADGNQPQH
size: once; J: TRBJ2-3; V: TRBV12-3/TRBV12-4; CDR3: ATKRGGTDTQY
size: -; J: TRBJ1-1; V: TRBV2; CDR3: ASTPTGRYTEAF
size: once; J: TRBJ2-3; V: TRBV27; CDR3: ASSLLGTADTQY
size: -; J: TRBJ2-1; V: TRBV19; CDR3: ASSIGGGSHNEQF
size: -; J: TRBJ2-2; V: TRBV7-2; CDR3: ASSTLGVTGELF
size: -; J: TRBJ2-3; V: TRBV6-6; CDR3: ASSGHPSDTQY
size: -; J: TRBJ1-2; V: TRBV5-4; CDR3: ASMSSGGYGYT
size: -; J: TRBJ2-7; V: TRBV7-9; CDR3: ASSPQRGDSYEQY
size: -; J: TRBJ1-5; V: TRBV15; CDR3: ATSRDPGPQPQH
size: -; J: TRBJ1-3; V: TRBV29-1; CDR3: SVGTASGNTIY
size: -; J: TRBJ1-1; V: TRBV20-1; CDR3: SAERGVTEAF
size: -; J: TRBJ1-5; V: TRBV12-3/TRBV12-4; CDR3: ASSPSEGGYQPQH
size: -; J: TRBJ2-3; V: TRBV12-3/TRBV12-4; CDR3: ASSLHRGTDTQY
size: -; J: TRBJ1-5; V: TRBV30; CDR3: AWSGGPNQPQH
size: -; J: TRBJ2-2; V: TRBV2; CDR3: ASTGEDTGELF
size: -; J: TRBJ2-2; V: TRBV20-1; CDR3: SAREPVLAGDTGELF
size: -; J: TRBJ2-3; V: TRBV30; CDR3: AWSVKAGTRTDTQY
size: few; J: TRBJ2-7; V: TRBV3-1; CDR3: ASSLGYEQY
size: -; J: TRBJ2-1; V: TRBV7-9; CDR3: ASSLGAYLRNTYNEQF
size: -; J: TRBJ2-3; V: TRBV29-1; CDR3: SVEEGADTQY
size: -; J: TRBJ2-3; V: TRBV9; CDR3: ASSAGETSTDTQY
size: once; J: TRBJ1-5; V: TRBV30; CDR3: AWSVPGPSGQPQH
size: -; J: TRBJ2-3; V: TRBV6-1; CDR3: ASARRAWLADPTDTQY
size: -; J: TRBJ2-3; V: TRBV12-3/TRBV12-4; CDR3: ASIITGSTDTQY
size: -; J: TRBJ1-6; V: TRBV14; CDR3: ASSRQGNSPLH
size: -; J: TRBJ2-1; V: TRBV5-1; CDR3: ASQRGDSSYNEQF
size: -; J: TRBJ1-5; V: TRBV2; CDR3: ASSDSGTLNSNQPQH
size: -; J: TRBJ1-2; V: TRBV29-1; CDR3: SATERGSFGYT
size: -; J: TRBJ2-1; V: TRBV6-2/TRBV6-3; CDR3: ASTRAGGSNEQF
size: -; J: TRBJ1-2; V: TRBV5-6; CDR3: ASSPKARSYGYT
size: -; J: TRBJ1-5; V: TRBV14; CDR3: ASSAYGGQPQH
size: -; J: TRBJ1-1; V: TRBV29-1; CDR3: SVARVLNTEAF
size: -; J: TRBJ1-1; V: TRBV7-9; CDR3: ASSVGQGNTEAF
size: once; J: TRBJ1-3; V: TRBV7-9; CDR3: ASSLQGGNGNTIY
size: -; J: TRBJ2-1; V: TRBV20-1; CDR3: SAHGENEQF